Listed here are 25 T cell receptor beta chains from one sample, sequenced in a study of neurological immune-mediated disorders. TCRdb reanalysed the 5' RACE reads using MiXCR and keeps one entry per CDR3 protein. The repertoire holds roughly 66,000 distinct CDR3 sequences, with roughly 4.5% as singletons. The sample consisted of PBMCs. All receptors come from a woman between 70 and 85 years old with multiple sclerosis.

The sample holds many counts of this clonotype. This rearrangement joins TRBV14 to TRBJ1-1; 9 positions match TRBD1. The ends lost 8 bases at V and 3 bases at J; junction bases unmatched: 4. The germline CDR1 and CDR2 sequences are SGHDN and FVKESK. CDR3 size: 13 residues. The CDR3 nucleotides are TGTGCCAGCCAGTGGACAGGGGACACTGAAGCTTTCTTT. It translates to CASQWTGDTEAFF.

This clonotype was found many times. J is TRBJ1-3 and V is TRBV4-3, with 10 nucleotides matching TRBD1. The CDR3 loop spans 19 amino acids. The J segment lost 3 bases and the V segment lost 4 bases, leaving 15 bases of the junction unmatched. Germline V lookup: CDR1 LGHNA, CDR2 YSLEER. The chain's CDR3 is CASSPWVPGTGDLGNTIYF. The CDR3, as DNA: TGCGCCAGCAGCCCGTGGGTCCCCGGGACAGGGGACCTTGGAAACACCATATATTTT.

The rearrangement joins TRBV20-1 to TRBJ2-1, with 7 positions matching TRBD1. The CDR3 covers 14 residues. Per the germline V gene, CDR1 is DFQATT and CDR2 is SNEGSKA (reference sequence). V lost 5 bases, J lost 5 bases, and 9 bases stayed unmatched. This CDR3 is CSARDSRDDNEQFF. DNA for the CDR3: TGCAGTGCTCGGGACAGTCGGGATGACAATGAGCAGTTCTTC.

Many counts were recorded for this clonotype. The chain joins TRBV20-1 to TRBJ2-7; the match to TRBD2 covers 14 bases. Germline V lookup: CDR1 DFQATT, CDR2 SNEGSKA (reference sequence). Germline trimming cut 5 bases from V and 2 bases from J; bases unmatched to any gene: 5. CDR3 length: 15 residues. In DNA, the CDR3 is TGCAGTGCTTGGACTAGCGGGAGGTCCACCTACGAGCAGTACTTC. Protein sequence: CSAWTSGRSTYEQYF.

This clonotype was picked up many times. The chain joins TRBV6-5 to TRBJ1-4; possibly TRBD1 for D (5 bases). V lost 7 bases, J lost 8 bases, and 20 bases lay in between. This CDR3 comprises 15 residues. Germline V gene sequence: CDR1 MNHEY, CDR2 SVGAGI. This chain's CDR3 is CASKRDRGLGEKLFF. The CDR3 DNA reads as TGTGCCAGCAAAAGGGATAGGGGCTTGGGAGAAAAACTGTTTTTT.

This clonotype was counted at least ten times. The J gene is TRBJ2-1, the V gene TRBV12-3 or TRBV12-4, with D perhaps assigned TRBD1 or TRBD2 (6 bases each). This CDR3 region has 12 residues. The V gene lost 7 bases and the J gene lost 9 bases, with 13 bases spanning the gap. CDR3 sequence: CASTRGDGEQFF. The CDR3, as DNA: TGTGCCAGCACGAGGGGGGACGGTGAGCAGTTCTTC.

This clonotype was observed at least ten times. V and J are TRBV20-1 and TRBJ1-1, with D perhaps TRBD1 (6 bases). CDR3 length: 14 amino acids. CDR1 and CDR2 (germline): DFQATT, SNEGSKA (reference sequence). Trimming cost V 1 base and J 5 bases, with 14 bases left between them. As DNA, the CDR3 is TGCAGTGCTAGAGGGACAGATCCGAGGACTGAAGCTTTCTTT. Encoded protein: CSARGTDPRTEAFF.

This clonotype was seen ten or more times. This sequence joins TRBV7-6 and TRBJ1-5; D ambiguous. CDR3 length: 13 amino acids. V lost 1 base, J lost 3 bases, and 4 bases lay in between. Looked up from germline, CDR1 is SGHVS and CDR2 is FNYEAQ. The CDR3 here is CASSLENNQPQHF. CDR3 in DNA: TGTGCCAGCAGCTTAGAAAACAATCAGCCCCAGCATTTT.

Remarks on this clonotype: It may be a read error: a sequence one base away is much more abundant. The chain is built from TRBV14 and TRBJ1-1; a possible D gene is TRBD1 (5 bases). The CDR3 consists of 12 residues. The V gene's germline CDR1 is SGHDN and CDR2 FVKESK. CDR3 loop: CACSQAGTIAFF. In DNA form, the CDR3 reads TGTGCCTGCAGCCAAGCTGGGACCATAGCTTTCTTT.

This clonotype was found many times. The V gene is TRBV6-7, the J gene TRBJ1-4; tentative D call: TRBD1 (6 bases). TRBV6-7 is assigned to the ORF class and has an uncertain function. The CDR3 loop spans 15 amino acids. Trimming took 4 bases from V and 3 from J, leaving 12 bases between them. In DNA, the CDR3 is TGTGCCAGCAGTTGGTCGGACAGCCCTAATGAAAAACTGTTTTTT. It specifies CASSWSDSPNEKLFF.

This clonotype was detected many times. The chain links TRBV6-2 or TRBV6-3 to TRBJ1-5; 7 nucleotides align to TRBD1. With 6 bases clipped from V and 6 bases from J, the junction kept 5 bases outside the gene matches. Per germline, CDR1 MNHEY and CDR2 SVGEGT. The CDR3 has 13 amino acids. The CDR3 protein is CASSKQGTQPQHF. CDR3 in DNA: TGTGCCAGCAGCAAACAGGGGACTCAGCCCCAGCATTTT.

By share, this clonotype ranks as medium-sized (0.01 to 0.1%). V gene TRBV20-1 combines with J gene TRBJ2-1; unclear D gene. V dropped 7 bases and J dropped 7 bases, with 17 bases sitting between them. This CDR3 is 13 amino acids long. CDR1 DFQATT and CDR2 SNEGSKA come from the germline V gene (reference sequence). DNA for the CDR3: TGCAGTGTCAACCCGTCGTGGCAAAATGAGCAGTTCTTC. Translating it yields CSVNPSWQNEQFF.

The chain carries TRBV27 and TRBJ1-5, with 7 bases fitting TRBD1. V dropped 3 bases and J dropped 3; count of bases not matched to a gene: 8. There are 16 residues in the CDR3. Germline CDR1 is MNHEY and CDR2 is SMNVEV (reference sequence). CDR3 in DNA: TGTGCCAGCAGTTTGATCGGGACAGCAAACAATCAGCCCCAGCATTTT. As protein: CASSLIGTANNQPQHF.

The genes are TRBV28 and TRBJ1-2; D not resolved. The V gene's germline CDR1 is MDHEN and CDR2 SYDVKM. The CDR3 loop spans 11 amino acids. V lost 7 bases and J 3 bases, leaving 6 bases between the germline ends. The CDR3 is CASKADYGYTF. Here the CDR3 DNA reads TGTGCCAGCAAGGCAGACTATGGCTACACCTTC.

The chain links TRBV20-1 to TRBJ1-3, with D perhaps matching TRBD1 (5 bases). The CDR3 loop spans 15 amino acids. The germline CDR1 and CDR2 sequences are DFQATT and SNEGSKA (reference sequence). Trimming pared 5 bases from V and 12 bases from J, leaving 26 bases between. The CDR3 DNA reads as TGCAGTGCTCGAAAAGGTGCAGGGCCTGGAAAAAACATATATTTT. Its translation: CSARKGAGPGKNIYF.

There are many counts of this clonotype. The CDR3 sequence: CASSLYQGRGGYTF. In nucleotides, the CDR3 is TGTGCCAGCAGTTTATATCAGGGACGCGGTGGCTACACCTTC. The chain links TRBV12-3 or TRBV12-4 to TRBJ1-2, with a possible D match to TRBD1 (5 bases). V lost 2 bases, J lost 7 bases, and 14 bases lay in between. CDR3 length: 14 amino acids.

This clonotype came up many times. The genes are TRBV5-1 and TRBJ1-6; D possibly corresponds to TRBD1 (6 bases). V lost 1 base to trimming and J lost 6 bases, with 8 bases between them. The length of the CDR3 is 14 residues. Germline CDR1 reads SGHRS; CDR2 reads YFSETQ. The CDR3 sequence: CASSLRGANSPLHF. In nucleotides, the CDR3 is TGCGCCAGCAGCTTGCGGGGGGCTAATTCACCCCTCCACTTT.

In this sample, this clonotype turned up many times. The CDR3 here is CASSPGLAGIADTQYF. CDR3 sequence (DNA): TGTGCCAGCAGCCCCGGACTAGCGGGAATAGCAGATACGCAGTATTTT. The chain has TRBV3-1 and TRBJ2-3; 12 positions agree with TRBD2. The CDR3 runs 16 residues. The J segment lost 4 bases and the V segment lost 4 bases, leaving 6 bases of the junction unmatched. The germline V gene encodes CDR1 LGHDT and CDR2 YNNKEL (reference sequence).

This clonotype was picked up a small number of times. The chain employs TRBV20-1 and TRBJ2-7, with TRBD1 identical over 7 bases. This CDR3 spans 14 amino acids. With V trimmed by 2 bases and J by 3 bases, 7 bases remained unmatched. The germline V gene has CDR1 DFQATT and CDR2 SNEGSKA (reference sequence). CDR3 bases: TGCAGTGCTAGACCCATAGGGGGCAGCTACGAGCAGTACTTC. Amino acids: CSARPIGGSYEQYF.

This clonotype appeared many times. The V gene is TRBV7-9, the J gene TRBJ1-1; TRBD1 might be the D (5 bases). Germline V gene lookup returns CDR1 SEHNR and CDR2 FQNEAQ (reference sequence). V was trimmed by 4 bases and J by 4 bases, leaving 16 bases between them. This CDR3 region has 15 residues. In DNA form, the CDR3 reads TGTGCCAGCAGCTACTCGGGACGCGGGGGCACTGAAGCTTTCTTT. It codes for CASSYSGRGGTEAFF.

This clonotype was seen many times. This CDR3 reads CASSLSSGVGTEAFF. Written as DNA, the CDR3 is TGTGCCAGCAGCTTGTCCTCAGGGGTTGGTACTGAAGCTTTCTTT. The rearrangement uses TRBV5-5 and TRBJ1-1, with D tentatively TRBD1 (6 bases). This CDR3 contains 15 residues. Germline V gene data show CDR1 as SGHKS and CDR2 as YYEKEE (reference sequence). Trimming shortened V by 1 base and J by 5 bases, and 15 bases separated the two germline ends.

This clonotype was detected ten times or more. CDR3 sequence (DNA): TGCGCCAGCGGTTCTCGGGACAGGGTTAACTATGGCTACACCTTC. Protein sequence: CASGSRDRVNYGYTF. This chain connects TRBV10-2 to TRBJ1-2; 9 nucleotides align to TRBD1. The CDR3 has 15 residues. Trimming cost V 8 bases and J 1 base; bases outside gene matches: 8. Germline V gene data show CDR1 as WSHSY and CDR2 as SAAADI.

At least ten counts were recorded for this clonotype. This chain joins TRBV11-2 and TRBJ2-7; TRBD2 matches at 11 bases. CDR3 length equals 16 residues. Germline V gene lookup returns CDR1 SGHAT and CDR2 FQNNGV. V was pared by 0 bases and J by 6 bases, with 7 bases of the junction left unmatched. CDR3 in amino acids: CASSLEGTSGSAEQYF. The CDR3 DNA reads as TGTGCCAGCAGCTTAGAGGGCACTAGCGGGAGCGCCGAGCAGTACTTC.

This clonotype was recorded at least ten times. V usage is TRBV4-1 and J usage is TRBJ2-5, with D possibly being TRBD2 (5 bases). V was trimmed by 0 bases and J by 2 bases, leaving 13 bases between them. This CDR3 is 16 amino acids long. Germline values: CDR1 MGHRA, CDR2 YSYEKL. The CDR3 protein is CASSQEGDHLQETQYF. DNA of the CDR3: TGCGCCAGCAGCCAAGAGGGAGACCATCTTCAAGAGACCCAGTACTTC.

The gene calls are TRBV5-1 and TRBJ2-7; D not certain. With 4 bases removed from V and 0 bases from J, the gap between germline ends came to 14 bases. The CDR3 is 15 residues long. Germline V gene lookup returns CDR1 SGHRS and CDR2 YFSETQ. The CDR3 DNA reads as TGCGCCAGCAGCCCTCAGCTACTGAGCTCCTACGAGCAGTACTTC. Protein: CASSPQLLSSYEQYF. Looking up the rest from reference TRBV5-1 and TRBJ2-7 gives the full variable domain: KAGVTQTPRYLIKTRGQQVTLSCSPISGHRSVSWYQQTPGQGLQFLFEYFSETQRNKGNFPGRFSGRQFSNSRSEMNVSTLELGDSALYLCASSPQLLSSYEQYFGPGTRLTVT.